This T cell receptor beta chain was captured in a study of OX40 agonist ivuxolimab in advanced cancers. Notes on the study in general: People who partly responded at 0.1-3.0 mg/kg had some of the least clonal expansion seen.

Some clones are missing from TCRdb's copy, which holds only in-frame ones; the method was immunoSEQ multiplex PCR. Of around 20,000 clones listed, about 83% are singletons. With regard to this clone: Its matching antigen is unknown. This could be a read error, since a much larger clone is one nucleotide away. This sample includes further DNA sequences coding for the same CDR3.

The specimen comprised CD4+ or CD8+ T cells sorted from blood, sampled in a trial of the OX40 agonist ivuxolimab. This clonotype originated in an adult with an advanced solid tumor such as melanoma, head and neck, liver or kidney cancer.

CDR3 in amino acids: CASSLGPNYEQYF. CDR3 coding DNA: TGTGCCAGCAGCTTAGGACCAAACTACGAGCAGTACTTC. The rearrangement links TRBV7-6 to TRBJ2-7; no definite D call. This CDR3 spans 13 amino acids. Germline V gene lookup returns CDR1 SGHVS and CDR2 FNYEAQ. Trimming took off 1 base at V and 3 bases at J, with 7 bases between the two ends.